The 22 T cell receptor beta chains reported below all come from one sample, sequenced in a study of T-cell memory formation after mild COVID-19. TCRdb re-analysed the 5' RACE reads in MiXCR, keeping a single row per CDR3 protein. In the table there are roughly 200,000 distinct CDR3 sequences, 16% of which are singletons. Sequenced material: PBMCs or a T cell subset sorted from them (not recorded which). These receptors came from an adult woman who had mild COVID-19 (a few samples of this study predate the infection). Cell type and time point are not known.

The sample holds a few counts of this clonotype. The chain has TRBV7-2 and TRBJ1-2, with D possibly TRBD1 on 6 matching bases. CDR1 SGHTA and CDR2 FQGNSA come from the germline V gene. Trimming pared 1 base from V and 7 bases from J, leaving 10 bases between. This CDR3 region has 13 residues. CDR3 DNA: TGTGCCAGCAGCTTAGAGACAGGACTTGGCTACACCTTC. Its protein is CASSLETGLGYTF.

V and J are TRBV20-1 and TRBJ1-5; D unresolved. Trimming cost V 1 base and J 1 base, with 5 bases left between them. This CDR3 is 13 amino acids long. Germline V gene lookup returns CDR1 DFQATT and CDR2 SNEGSKA (reference sequence). The DNA of the CDR3 is TGCAGTGCTAGAGTGGCAAGCAATCAGCCCCAGCATTTT. Its protein product is CSARVASNQPQHF.

The table lists this clonotype with a few counts. J is TRBJ1-3 and V is TRBV12-3 or TRBV12-4, with 8 nucleotides matching TRBD1. V lost 5 bases, J lost 0 bases, and 12 bases stayed unmatched. This CDR3 contains 18 residues. The CDR3 DNA is TGTGCCAGCAGTCCCCAGGGGGCGTTTACTAGCTCTGGAAACACCATATATTTT. Its protein product is CASSPQGAFTSSGNTIYF.

The V gene is TRBV12-3 or TRBV12-4, the J gene TRBJ2-1; D unclear. Deletions cut 2 bases from V and 10 bases from J, with 9 bases between. This CDR3 region has 12 residues. The CDR3 reads CASSLNSPEQFF. The CDR3 nucleotides read TGTGCCAGCAGTTTAAACAGTCCGGAGCAGTTCTTC.

This chain uses TRBV12-3 or TRBV12-4 with TRBJ2-3, with 8 positions matching TRBD2. J gave up 3 bases and V 6 bases, and 11 bases lay outside the gene matches. The CDR3 consists of 16 residues. The CDR3 DNA is TGTGCCAGCAGCCCCGGGAGGGAGCAGGGAACAGATACGCAGTATTTT. It encodes CASSPGREQGTDTQYF.

J is TRBJ2-7 and V is TRBV6-2 or TRBV6-3, with no clear D. Germline-derived CDR1 and CDR2 are MNHEY and SVGEGT. Trimming shortened V by 4 bases and J by 3 bases, and 19 bases separated the two germline ends. The CDR3 runs to 16 residues. CDR3 DNA: TGTGCCAGCAGTTTATTTCCGAAAGAGCCCGTCTACGAGCAGTACTTC. This translates into CASSLFPKEPVYEQYF.

This clonotype was seen a few times. The J gene is TRBJ1-5, the V gene TRBV6-2 or TRBV6-3; D is unresolved. The CDR3 covers 13 residues. The V gene's germline CDR1 is MNHEY and CDR2 SVGEGT. The germline V and J ends were trimmed by 5 bases and 4 bases, with 9 bases remaining between them. In DNA, the CDR3 is TGTGCCAGCAGTACCCAGGAGAATCAGCCCCAGCATTTT. Translation: CASSTQENQPQHF.

This clonotype was detected many times. This rearrangement joins TRBV12-3 or TRBV12-4 to TRBJ2-1, with 11 bases identical to TRBD2. This CDR3 comprises 16 residues. V lost 5 bases and J lost 4; bases outside the gene matches: 7. CDR3 region: CASSPPGLAAYNEQFF. CDR3 nucleotides: TGTGCCAGCAGTCCGCCGGGACTAGCGGCTTACAATGAGCAGTTCTTC.

This clonotype was recorded a few times. The J gene is TRBJ2-7, the V gene TRBV7-8; 7 nucleotides align to TRBD1. The germline CDR1 and CDR2 sequences are SGHVS and FQNEAQ. The trim removed 4 bases at V and 6 bases at J, leaving 18 bases unmatched. The CDR3 loop spans 17 amino acids. The CDR3, as DNA: TGTGCCAGCAGCTCCCGCCGGGACAGCGGAGGCCGCTTCGAGCAGTACTTC. Encoded protein: CASSSRRDSGGRFEQYF.

Ten or more counts support this clonotype. V gene TRBV27 combines with J gene TRBJ2-1; no reliable D call. CDR3 length: 17 amino acids. The V end lost 5 bases, the J end lost 5 bases, and 22 bases lay between the germline ends. Germline V gene lookup returns CDR1 MNHEY and CDR2 SMNVEV (reference sequence). The chain's CDR3 is CASSGVRTWGQNNEQFF. The CDR3 nucleotides read TGTGCCAGCAGTGGCGTACGAACATGGGGTCAGAACAATGAGCAGTTCTTC.

This clonotype was picked up a small number of times. V gene TRBV7-6 combines with J gene TRBJ2-1; D is unresolved. The germline V gene encodes CDR1 SGHVS and CDR2 FNYEAQ. The CDR3 consists of 15 residues. V lost 2 bases to trimming and J lost 0 bases, with 8 bases between them. CDR3: CASSLHFSSYNEQFF. The CDR3 bases are TGTGCCAGCAGCTTACATTTTAGCTCCTACAATGAGCAGTTCTTC.

This clonotype was seen at least ten times. V gene TRBV5-4 combines with J gene TRBJ2-7; 10 positions agree with TRBD1. The germline V gene encodes CDR1 SGHNT and CDR2 YYREEE (reference sequence). V was pared by 0 bases and J by 5 bases, with 8 bases of the junction left unmatched. The CDR3 runs 16 residues. This chain's CDR3 is CASSLAGIGQGDEQYF. CDR3 sequence (DNA): TGTGCCAGCAGCTTGGCCGGTATCGGACAGGGGGACGAGCAGTACTTC.

This clonotype has more than one count but fewer than ten. This chain's CDR3 is CASRSDEPNQPQHF. The CDR3 region has the DNA TGTGCCAGCAGATCGGATGAGCCCAATCAGCCCCAGCATTTT. The chain has TRBV6-2 or TRBV6-3 and TRBJ1-5; D not certain. V lost 6 bases to trimming and J lost 3 bases, with 12 bases between them. Germline V lookup: CDR1 MNHEY, CDR2 SVGEGT. The CDR3 spans 14 residues.

This chain joins TRBV4-2 and TRBJ1-1, with D uncertain. Trimming cost V 0 bases and J 11 bases, with 13 bases left between them. Germline CDR1 and CDR2: LGHNA and YNFKEQ. This CDR3 region has 13 residues. In DNA, the CDR3 is TGTGCCAGCAGCCAAGATACCGGGCGGTGGGCTTTCTTT. Translated: CASSQDTGRWAFF.

The rearrangement joins TRBV24-1 to TRBJ2-6; no reliable D call. In germline, CDR1 is KGHDR, CDR2 SFDVKD. CDR3 size: 16 residues. V lost 0 bases and J 0 bases, leaving 5 bases between the germline ends. The CDR3 region has the DNA TGTGCCACCAGTGATTTGTCCAGCTCTGGGGCCAACGTCCTGACTTTC. Translation gives CATSDLSSSGANVLTF.

The chain couples TRBV3-1 to TRBJ2-7; D is possibly TRBD1 or TRBD2 (5 bases each). CDR1 is LGHDT, CDR2 YNNKEL, per germline (reference sequence). Trimming removed 4 bases at V and 7 bases at J, with 17 bases between. This CDR3 comprises 14 residues. The CDR3: CASSPQLGPGEQYF. The CDR3 DNA reads TGTGCCAGCAGCCCCCAGCTGGGGCCGGGAGAGCAGTACTTC.

This clonotype has a handful of counts. The rearrangement joins TRBV4-2 to TRBJ2-3; D is ambiguous. Germline CDR1 is LGHNA and CDR2 is YNFKEQ. The CDR3 is 12 residues long. V was trimmed by 1 base and J by 8 bases, leaving 7 bases between them. CDR3 nucleotides: TGTGCCAGCAGCCAAGTCTTCAGTACGCAGTATTTT. It translates to CASSQVFSTQYF.

This clonotype was seen a few times. The chain uses TRBV2 and TRBJ2-2; TRBD2 is a possible D gene (5 bases). V lost 3 bases and J lost 13, with 21 bases in between. The CDR3 extends over 15 amino acids. Germline CDR1 is SNHLY and CDR2 is FYNNEI. DNA for the CDR3: TGTGCCAGCAGTGATAGCCTAGCTTCTTCTCTGGGGCTGTTTTTT. Amino acids: CASSDSLASSLGLFF.

The rearrangement joins TRBV14 to TRBJ2-7, with 7 bases aligning to TRBD1. With V trimmed by 3 bases and J by 12 bases, 11 bases remained unmatched. Germline V gene sequence: CDR1 SGHDN, CDR2 FVKESK. This CDR3 contains 13 residues. CDR3 sequence reads: CASSQVQGTSRYF. DNA for the CDR3: TGTGCCAGCAGCCAGGTACAGGGGACCTCTAGGTACTTC.

This clonotype was found a few times. The chain recombines TRBV7-9 with TRBJ2-1, with 8 bases identical to TRBD2. Germline CDR1 SEHNR, CDR2 FQNEAQ (reference sequence). This CDR3 comprises 14 residues. V gave up 5 bases and J gave up 3 bases; unmatched junction bases: 3. The chain's CDR3 is CASSPGGDYNEQFF. CDR3 nucleotides: TGTGCCAGCAGCCCGGGGGGGGACTACAATGAGCAGTTCTTC.

V usage is TRBV4-1 and J usage is TRBJ2-2; 8 bases fit TRBD2. The germline V gene has CDR1 MGHRA and CDR2 YSYEKL. The CDR3 length is 18 residues. J gave up 3 bases and V 6 bases, and 15 bases lay outside the gene matches. The CDR3 DNA reads as TGCGCCAGCAGACGGGATGGAGCGGGGGCTCAGGACACCGGGGAGCTGTTTTTT. This codes for CASRRDGAGAQDTGELFF.

The CDR3 loop reads CASSSWDYGYTF. CDR3 coding DNA: TGTGCCAGCAGCAGCTGGGACTATGGCTACACCTTC. The chain combines TRBV5-4 with TRBJ1-2; D remains ambiguous. V was pared by 4 bases and J by 3 bases, with 7 bases between. The CDR3 extends over 12 amino acids. Per the germline V gene, CDR1 is SGHNT and CDR2 is YYREEE (reference sequence).